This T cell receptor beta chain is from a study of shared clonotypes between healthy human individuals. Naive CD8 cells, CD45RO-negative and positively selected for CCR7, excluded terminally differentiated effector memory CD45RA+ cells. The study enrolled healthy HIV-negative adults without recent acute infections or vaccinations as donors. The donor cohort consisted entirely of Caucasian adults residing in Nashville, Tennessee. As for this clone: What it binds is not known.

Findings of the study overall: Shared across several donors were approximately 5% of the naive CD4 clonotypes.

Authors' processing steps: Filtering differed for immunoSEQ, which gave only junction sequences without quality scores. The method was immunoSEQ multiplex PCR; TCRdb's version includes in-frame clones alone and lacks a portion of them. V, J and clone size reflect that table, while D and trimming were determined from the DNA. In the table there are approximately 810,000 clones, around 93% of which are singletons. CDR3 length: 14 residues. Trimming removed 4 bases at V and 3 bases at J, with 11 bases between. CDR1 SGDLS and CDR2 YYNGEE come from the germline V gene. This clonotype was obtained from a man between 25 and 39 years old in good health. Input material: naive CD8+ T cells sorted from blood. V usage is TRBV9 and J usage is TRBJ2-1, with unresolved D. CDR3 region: CASSLKDDYNEQFF. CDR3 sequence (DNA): TGTGCCAGCAGCTTAAAGGACGACTACAATGAGCAGTTCTTC.